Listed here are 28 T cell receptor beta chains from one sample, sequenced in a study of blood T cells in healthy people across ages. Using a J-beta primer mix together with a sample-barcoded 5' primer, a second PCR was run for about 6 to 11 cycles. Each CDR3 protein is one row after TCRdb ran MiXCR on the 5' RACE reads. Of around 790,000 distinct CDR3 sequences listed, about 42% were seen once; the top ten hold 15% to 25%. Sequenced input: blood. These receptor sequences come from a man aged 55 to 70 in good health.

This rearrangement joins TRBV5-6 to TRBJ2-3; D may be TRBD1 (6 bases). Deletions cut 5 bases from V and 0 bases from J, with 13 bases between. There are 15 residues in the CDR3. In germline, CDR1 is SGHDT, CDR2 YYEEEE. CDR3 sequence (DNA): TGTGCCAGCAGGCTACAGGGTGGGAGCACAGATACGCAGTATTTT. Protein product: CASRLQGGSTDTQYF.

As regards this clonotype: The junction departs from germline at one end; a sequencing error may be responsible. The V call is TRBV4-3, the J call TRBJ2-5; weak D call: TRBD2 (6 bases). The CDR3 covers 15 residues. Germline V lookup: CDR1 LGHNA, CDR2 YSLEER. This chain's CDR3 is CASSRQVETGEIQYF. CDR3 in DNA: TGCGCCAGCAGCCGCCAGGTGGAGACGGGAGAGATCCAGTACTTC.

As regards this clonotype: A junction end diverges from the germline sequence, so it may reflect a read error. The CDR3, as DNA: TGTGCTAGTGGTTTGGGGGAGACCCGGTACTTC. Translated: CASGLGETRYF. The chain joins TRBV12-5 to TRBJ2-5; D might be TRBD2 (5 bases). In germline, CDR1 is LGHNT, CDR2 FRNRAP. The length of the CDR3 is 11 residues.

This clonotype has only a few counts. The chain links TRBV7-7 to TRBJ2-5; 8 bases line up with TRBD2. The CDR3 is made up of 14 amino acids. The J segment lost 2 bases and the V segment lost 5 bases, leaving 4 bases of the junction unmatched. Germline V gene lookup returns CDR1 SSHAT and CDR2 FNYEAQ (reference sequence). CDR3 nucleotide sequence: TGTGCCAGCAGCAAGACTAGCGTTCAAGAGACCCAGTACTTC. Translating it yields CASSKTSVQETQYF.

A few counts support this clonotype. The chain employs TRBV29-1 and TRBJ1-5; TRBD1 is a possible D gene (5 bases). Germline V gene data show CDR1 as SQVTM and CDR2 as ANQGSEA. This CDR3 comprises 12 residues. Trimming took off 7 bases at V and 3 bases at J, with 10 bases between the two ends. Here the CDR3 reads CSAGQANQPQHF. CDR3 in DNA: TGCAGCGCTGGACAAGCCAATCAGCCCCAGCATTTT.

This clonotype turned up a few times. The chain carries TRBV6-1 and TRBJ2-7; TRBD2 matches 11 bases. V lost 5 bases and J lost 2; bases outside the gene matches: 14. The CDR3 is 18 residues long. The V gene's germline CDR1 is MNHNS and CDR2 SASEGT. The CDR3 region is CASSTLGTTGLAAYEQYF. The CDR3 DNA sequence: TGTGCCAGCAGTACCCTAGGGACTACGGGACTAGCGGCCTACGAGCAGTACTTC.

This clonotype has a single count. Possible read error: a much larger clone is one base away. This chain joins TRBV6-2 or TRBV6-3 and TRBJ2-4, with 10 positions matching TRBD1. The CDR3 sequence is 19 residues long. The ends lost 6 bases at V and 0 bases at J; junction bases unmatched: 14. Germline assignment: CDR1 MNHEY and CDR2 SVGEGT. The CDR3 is CASRRAGTGARVAKNIQYF. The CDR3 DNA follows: TGTGCCAGCAGACGGGCCGGGACAGGGGCCCGCGTAGCCAAAAACATTCAGTACTTC.

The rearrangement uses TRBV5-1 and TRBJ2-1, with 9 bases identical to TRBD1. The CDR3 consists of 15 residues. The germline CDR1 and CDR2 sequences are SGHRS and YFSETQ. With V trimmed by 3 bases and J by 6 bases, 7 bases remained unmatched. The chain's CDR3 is CASSSIRDRANEQFF. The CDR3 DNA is TGCGCCAGCAGCTCGATCCGGGACAGGGCCAATGAGCAGTTCTTC.

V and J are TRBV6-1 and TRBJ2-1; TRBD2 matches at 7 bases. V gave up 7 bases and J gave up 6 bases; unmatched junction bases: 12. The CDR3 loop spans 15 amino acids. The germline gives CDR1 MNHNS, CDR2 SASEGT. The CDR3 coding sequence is TGTGCCAGCATCAAACGGCTAGCGGATCCCAATGAGCAGTTCTTC. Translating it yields CASIKRLADPNEQFF.

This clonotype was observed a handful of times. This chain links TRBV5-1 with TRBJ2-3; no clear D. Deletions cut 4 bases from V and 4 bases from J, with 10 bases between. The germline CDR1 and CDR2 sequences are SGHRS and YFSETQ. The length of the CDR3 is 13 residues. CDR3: CASSRTTADTQYF. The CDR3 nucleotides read TGCGCCAGCAGCAGAACTACCGCAGATACGCAGTATTTT.

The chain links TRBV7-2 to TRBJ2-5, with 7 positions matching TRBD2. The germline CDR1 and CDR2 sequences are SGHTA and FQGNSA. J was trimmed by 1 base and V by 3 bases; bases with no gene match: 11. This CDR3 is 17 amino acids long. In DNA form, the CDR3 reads TGTGCCAGCAGCTTGGGCGTCCGGGGGGAGTTCCAAGAGACCCAGTACTTC. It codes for CASSLGVRGEFQETQYF. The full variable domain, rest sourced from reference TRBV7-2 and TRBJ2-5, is GAGVSQSPSNKVTEKGKDVELRCDPISGHTALYWYRQSLGQGLEFLIYFQGNSAPDKSGLPSDRFSAERTGGSVSTLTIQRTQQEDSAVYLCASSLGVRGEFQETQYFGPGTRLLVL.

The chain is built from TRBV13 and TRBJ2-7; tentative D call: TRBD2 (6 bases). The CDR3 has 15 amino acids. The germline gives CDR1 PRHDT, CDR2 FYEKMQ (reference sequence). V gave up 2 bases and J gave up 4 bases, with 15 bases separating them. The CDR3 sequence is CASSLTGDSKYEQYF. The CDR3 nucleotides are TGTGCCAGCAGCTTAACGGGGGACTCCAAGTACGAGCAGTACTTC. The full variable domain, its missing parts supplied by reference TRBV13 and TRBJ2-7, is AAGVIQSPRHLIKEKRETATLKCYPIPRHDTVYWYQQGPGQDPQFLISFYEKMQSDKGSIPDRFSAQQFSDYHSELNMSSLELGDSALYFCASSLTGDSKYEQYFGPGTRLTVT.

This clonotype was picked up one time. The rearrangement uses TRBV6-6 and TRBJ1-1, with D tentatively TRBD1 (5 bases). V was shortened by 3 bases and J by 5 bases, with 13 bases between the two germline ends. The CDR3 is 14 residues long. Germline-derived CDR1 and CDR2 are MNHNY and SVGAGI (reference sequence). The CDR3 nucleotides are TGTGCCAGCAGTTATGAGTCAGGGATAACTGAAGCTTTCTTT. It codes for CASSYESGITEAFF.

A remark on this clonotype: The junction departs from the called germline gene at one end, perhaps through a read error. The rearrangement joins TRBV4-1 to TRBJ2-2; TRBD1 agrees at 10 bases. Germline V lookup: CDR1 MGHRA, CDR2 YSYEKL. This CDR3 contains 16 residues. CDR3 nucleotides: TGCGCCAACAGCTTAGACAGGGGGCGCCTCGCCGGGGAGCTGTTTTTT. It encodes CANSLDRGRLAGELFF.

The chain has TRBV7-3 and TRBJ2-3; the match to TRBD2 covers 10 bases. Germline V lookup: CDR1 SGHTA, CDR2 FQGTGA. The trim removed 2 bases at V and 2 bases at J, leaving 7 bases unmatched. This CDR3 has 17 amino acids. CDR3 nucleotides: TGTGCCAGCAGCTTAGGGGCTAGCGGGGGTCACACAGATACGCAGTATTTT. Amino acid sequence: CASSLGASGGHTDTQYF.

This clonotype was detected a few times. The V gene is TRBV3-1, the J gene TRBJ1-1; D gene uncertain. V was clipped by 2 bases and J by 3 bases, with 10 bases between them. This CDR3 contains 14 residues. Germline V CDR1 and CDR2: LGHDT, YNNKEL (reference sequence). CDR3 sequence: CASSQRHGDTEAFF. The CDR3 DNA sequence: TGTGCCAGCAGCCAAAGACACGGGGACACTGAAGCTTTCTTT. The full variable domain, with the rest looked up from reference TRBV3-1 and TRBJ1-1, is DTAVSQTPKYLVTQMGNDKSIKCEQNLGHDTMYWYKQDSKKFLKIMFSYNNKELIINETVPNRFSPKSPDKAHLNLHINSLELGDSAVYFCASSQRHGDTEAFFGQGTRLTVV.

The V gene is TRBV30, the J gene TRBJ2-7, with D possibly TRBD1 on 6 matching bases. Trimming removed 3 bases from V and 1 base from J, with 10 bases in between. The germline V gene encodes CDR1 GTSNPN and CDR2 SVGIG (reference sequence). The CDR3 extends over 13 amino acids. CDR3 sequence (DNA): TGTGCCTGGAGGGTCCAGGGGTCCTACGAGCAGTACTTC. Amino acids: CAWRVQGSYEQYF.

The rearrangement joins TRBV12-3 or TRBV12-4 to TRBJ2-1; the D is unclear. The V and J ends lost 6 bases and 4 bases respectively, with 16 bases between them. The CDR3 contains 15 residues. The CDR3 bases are TGTGCCAGCAGCTCCCTCGTAATCCAGTACAATGAGCAGTTCTTC. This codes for CASSSLVIQYNEQFF.

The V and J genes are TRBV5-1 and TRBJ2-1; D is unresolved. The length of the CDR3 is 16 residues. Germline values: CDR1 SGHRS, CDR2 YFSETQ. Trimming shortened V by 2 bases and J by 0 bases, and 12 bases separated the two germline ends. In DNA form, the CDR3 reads TGCGCCAGCAGCTTTCCCCATTCGGGCTCCTACAATGAGCAGTTCTTC. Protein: CASSFPHSGSYNEQFF. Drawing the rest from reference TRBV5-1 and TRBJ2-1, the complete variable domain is KAGVTQTPRYLIKTRGQQVTLSCSPISGHRSVSWYQQTPGQGLQFLFEYFSETQRNKGNFPGRFSGRQFSNSRSEMNVSTLELGDSALYLCASSFPHSGSYNEQFFGPGTRLTVL.

CDR3 sequence (DNA): TGTGCCACCAGCAGAGAGAGGGGGCCCTATAATTCACCCCTCCACTTT. Encoded protein: CATSRERGPYNSPLHF. The J gene is TRBJ1-6, the V gene TRBV15; 7 nucleotides agree with TRBD1. The J segment lost 2 bases and the V segment lost 0 bases, leaving 1 base of the junction unmatched. CDR1 and CDR2 (germline): LNHNV, YYDKDF (reference sequence). CDR3 size: 16 residues.

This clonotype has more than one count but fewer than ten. The CDR3 region is CASSSAQTGTNYGYTF. CDR3 nucleotides: TGCGCCAGCAGTTCTGCTCAAACCGGGACCAACTATGGCTACACCTTC. The chain joins TRBV4-3 to TRBJ1-2; TRBD1 might be the D (5 bases). Trimming shortened V by 6 bases and J by 2 bases, and 19 bases separated the two germline ends. CDR1 and CDR2 (germline): LGHNA, YSLEER. This CDR3 spans 16 amino acids.

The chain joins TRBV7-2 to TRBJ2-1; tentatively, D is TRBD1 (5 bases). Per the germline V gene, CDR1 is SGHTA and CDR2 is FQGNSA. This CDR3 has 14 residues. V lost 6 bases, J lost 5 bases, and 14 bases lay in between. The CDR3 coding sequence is TGTGCCAGCAGACGACCCGAGACAGACAATGAGCAGTTCTTC. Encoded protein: CASRRPETDNEQFF.

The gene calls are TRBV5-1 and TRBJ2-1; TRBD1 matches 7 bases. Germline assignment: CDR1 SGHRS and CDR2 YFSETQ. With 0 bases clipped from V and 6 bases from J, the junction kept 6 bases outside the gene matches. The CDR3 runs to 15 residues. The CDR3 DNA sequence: TGCGCCAGCAGCTTGGAAGTCAGGGGGATCAATGAGCAGTTCTTC. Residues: CASSLEVRGINEQFF.

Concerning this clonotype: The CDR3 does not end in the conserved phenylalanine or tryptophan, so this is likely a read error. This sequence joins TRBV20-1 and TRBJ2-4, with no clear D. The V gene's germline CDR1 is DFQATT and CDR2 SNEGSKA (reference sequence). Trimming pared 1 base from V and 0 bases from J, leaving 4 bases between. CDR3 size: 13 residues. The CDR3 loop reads CSARGTAKNIQYV. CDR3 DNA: TGCAGTGCTAGAGGGACAGCCAAAAACATTCAGTACGTC.

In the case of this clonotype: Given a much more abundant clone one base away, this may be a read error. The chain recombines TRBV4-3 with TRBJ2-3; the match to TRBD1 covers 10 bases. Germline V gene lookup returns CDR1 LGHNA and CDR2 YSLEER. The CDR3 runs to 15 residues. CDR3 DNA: TGCGCCAGCAGCCAGGGGACAGGGGATGCAGATGCGCAGTATTTT. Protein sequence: CASSQGTGDADAQYF.

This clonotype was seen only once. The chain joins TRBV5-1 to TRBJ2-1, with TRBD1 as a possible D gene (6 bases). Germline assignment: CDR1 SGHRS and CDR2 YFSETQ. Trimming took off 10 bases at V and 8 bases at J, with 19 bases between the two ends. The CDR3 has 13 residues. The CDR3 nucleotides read TGCGCCCGTCTGTACACAGGGCAGCATGAGCAGTTCTTC. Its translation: CARLYTGQHEQFF.

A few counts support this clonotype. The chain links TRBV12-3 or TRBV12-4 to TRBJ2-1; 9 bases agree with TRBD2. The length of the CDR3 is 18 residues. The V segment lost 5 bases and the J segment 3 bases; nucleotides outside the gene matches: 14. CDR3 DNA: TGTGCCAGCAGTCGTCTAGCGGGGACCAACCCGAGCTACAATGAGCAGTTCTTC. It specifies CASSRLAGTNPSYNEQFF.

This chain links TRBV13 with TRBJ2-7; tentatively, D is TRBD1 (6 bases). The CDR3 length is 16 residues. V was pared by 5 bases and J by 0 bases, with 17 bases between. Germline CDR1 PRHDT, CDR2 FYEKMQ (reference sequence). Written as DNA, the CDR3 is TGTGCCAGCAGCCGGCGGATCCGGGACAACTCCTACGAGCAGTACTTC. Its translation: CASSRRIRDNSYEQYF.